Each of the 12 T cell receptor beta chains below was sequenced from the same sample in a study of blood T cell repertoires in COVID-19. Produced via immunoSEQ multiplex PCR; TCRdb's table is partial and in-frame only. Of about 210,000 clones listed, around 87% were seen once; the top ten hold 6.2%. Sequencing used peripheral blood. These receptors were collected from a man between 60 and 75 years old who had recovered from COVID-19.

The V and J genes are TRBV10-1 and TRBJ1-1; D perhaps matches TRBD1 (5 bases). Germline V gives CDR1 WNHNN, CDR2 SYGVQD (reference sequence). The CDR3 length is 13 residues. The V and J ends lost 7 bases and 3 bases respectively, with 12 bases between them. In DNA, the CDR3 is TGCGCCAGCAAGGAGGGAGGGGACACTGAAGCTTTCTTT. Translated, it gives CASKEGGDTEAFF.

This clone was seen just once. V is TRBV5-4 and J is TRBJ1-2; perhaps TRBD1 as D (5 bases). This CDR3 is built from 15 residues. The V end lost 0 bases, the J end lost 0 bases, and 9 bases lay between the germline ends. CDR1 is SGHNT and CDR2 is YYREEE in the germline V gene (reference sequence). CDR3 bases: TGTGCCAGCAGCTTGGGACAGAACACTAACTATGGCTACACCTTC. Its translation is CASSLGQNTNYGYTF.

CDR3 amino acids: CASGGGTGTYGYTF. As DNA, the CDR3 is TGTGCCAGCGGAGGCGGGACAGGGACCTATGGCTACACCTTC. The chain employs TRBV6-5 and TRBJ1-2; 9 bases match TRBD1. The CDR3 loop spans 14 amino acids. Trimming removed 8 bases from V and 4 bases from J; junction bases left unmatched: 8. The V gene's germline CDR1 is MNHEY and CDR2 SVGAGI.

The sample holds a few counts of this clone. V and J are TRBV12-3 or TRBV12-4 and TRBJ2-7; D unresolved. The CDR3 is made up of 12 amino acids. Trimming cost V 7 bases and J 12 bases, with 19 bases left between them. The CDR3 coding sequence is TGTGCCAGCACCTCCTCGGCGGTCAGACTGTACTTC. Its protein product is CASTSSAVRLYF.

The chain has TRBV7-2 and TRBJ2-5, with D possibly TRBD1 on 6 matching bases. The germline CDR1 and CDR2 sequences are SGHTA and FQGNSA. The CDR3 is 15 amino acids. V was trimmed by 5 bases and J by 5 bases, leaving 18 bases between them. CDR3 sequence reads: CASSLGAGAGETQYF. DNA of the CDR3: TGTGCCAGCAGCCTAGGGGCAGGGGCAGGGGAGACCCAGTACTTC. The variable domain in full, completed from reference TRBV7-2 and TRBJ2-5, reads GAGVSQSPSNKVTEKGKDVELRCDPISGHTALYWYRQSLGQGLEFLIYFQGNSAPDKSGLPSDRFSAERTGGSVSTLTIQRTQQEDSAVYLCASSLGAGAGETQYFGPGTRLLVL.

The CDR3 sequence is CASSATTSNTQYF. Here the CDR3 DNA reads TGTGCCAGCAGTGCCACAACCTCGAATACGCAGTATTTT. V is TRBV2 and J is TRBJ2-3; no clear D. The CDR3 loop spans 13 amino acids. V shed 4 bases and J shed 7 bases, with 12 bases lying between them. Germline values: CDR1 SNHLY, CDR2 FYNNEI.

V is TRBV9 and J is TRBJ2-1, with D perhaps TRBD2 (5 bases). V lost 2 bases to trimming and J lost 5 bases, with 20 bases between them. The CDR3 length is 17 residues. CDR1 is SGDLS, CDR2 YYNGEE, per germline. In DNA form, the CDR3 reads TGTGCCAGCAGCGTGACCCGAGGAACTAGTTTTGACAATGAGCAGTTCTTC. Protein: CASSVTRGTSFDNEQFF.

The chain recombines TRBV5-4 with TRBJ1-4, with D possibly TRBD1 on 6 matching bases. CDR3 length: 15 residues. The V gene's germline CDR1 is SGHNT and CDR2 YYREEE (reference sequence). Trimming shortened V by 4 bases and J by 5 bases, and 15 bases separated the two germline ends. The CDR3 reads CASSRSGGANEKLFF. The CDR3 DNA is TGTGCCAGCAGCCGGTCGGGGGGCGCGAATGAAAAACTGTTTTTT.

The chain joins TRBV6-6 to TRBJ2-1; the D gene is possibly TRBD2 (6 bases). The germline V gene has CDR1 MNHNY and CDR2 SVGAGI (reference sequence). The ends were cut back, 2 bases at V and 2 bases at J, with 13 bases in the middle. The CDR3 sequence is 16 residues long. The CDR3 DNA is TGTGCCAGCAGTTACCCCTTGGGCGGGGCCTACAATGAGCAGTTCTTC. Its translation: CASSYPLGGAYNEQFF.

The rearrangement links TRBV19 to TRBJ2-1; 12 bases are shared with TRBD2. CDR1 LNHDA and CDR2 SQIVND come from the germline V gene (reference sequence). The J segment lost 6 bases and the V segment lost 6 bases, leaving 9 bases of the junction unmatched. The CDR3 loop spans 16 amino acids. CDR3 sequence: CASSFLAGGPLNEQFF. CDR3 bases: TGTGCCAGTAGCTTCCTAGCGGGAGGGCCCCTCAATGAGCAGTTCTTC.

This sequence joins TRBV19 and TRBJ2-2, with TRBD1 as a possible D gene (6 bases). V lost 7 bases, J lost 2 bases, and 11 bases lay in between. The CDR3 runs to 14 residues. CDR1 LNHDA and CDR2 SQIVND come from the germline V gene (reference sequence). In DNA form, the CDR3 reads TGTGCCAGTACGGTACAGGGAAACACCGGGGAGCTGTTTTTT. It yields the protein CASTVQGNTGELFF. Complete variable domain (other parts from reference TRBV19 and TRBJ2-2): DGGITQSPKYLFRKEGQNVTLSCEQNLNHDAMYWYRQDPGQGLRLIYYSQIVNDFQKGDIAEGYSVSREKKESFPLTVTSAQKNPTAFYLCASTVQGNTGELFFGEGSRLTVL.

The CDR3 loop reads CASSQPGTSNEQFF. Here the CDR3 DNA reads TGTGCCAGCAGCCAACCGGGAACGAGCAATGAGCAGTTCTTC. V gene TRBV3-1 (or the pseudogene TRBV3-2) combines with J gene TRBJ2-1; D possibly corresponds to TRBD2 (5 bases). In germline, CDR1 is LGHDT, CDR2 YNNKEL (reference sequence). This CDR3 contains 14 residues. Trimming removed 2 bases at V and 6 bases at J, with 11 bases between.